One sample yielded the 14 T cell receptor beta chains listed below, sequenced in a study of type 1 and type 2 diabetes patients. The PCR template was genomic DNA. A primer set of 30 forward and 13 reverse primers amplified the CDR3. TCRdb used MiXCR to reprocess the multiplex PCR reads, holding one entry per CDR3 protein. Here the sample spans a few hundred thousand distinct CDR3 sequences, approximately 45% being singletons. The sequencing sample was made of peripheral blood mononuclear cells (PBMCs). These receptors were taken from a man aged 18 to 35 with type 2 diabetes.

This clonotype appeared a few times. CDR3 in DNA: TGCAGCGTTGGTAGCGGGAGAGGGACCGGGGAGCTGTTTTTT. Protein sequence: CSVGSGRGTGELFF. This chain links TRBV29-1 with TRBJ2-2; TRBD2 matches 9 bases. The germline V gene has CDR1 SQVTM and CDR2 ANQGSEA. The CDR3 is 14 amino acids. V lost 4 bases to trimming and J lost 5 bases; unmatched junction nucleotides: 5.

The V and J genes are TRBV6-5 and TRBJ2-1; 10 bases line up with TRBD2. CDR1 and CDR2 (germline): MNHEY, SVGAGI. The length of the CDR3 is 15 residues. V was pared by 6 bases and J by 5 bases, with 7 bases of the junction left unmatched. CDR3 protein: CASRRSGGSNNEQFF. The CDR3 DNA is TGTGCCAGCAGGCGTAGCGGGGGGTCCAACAATGAGCAGTTCTTC.

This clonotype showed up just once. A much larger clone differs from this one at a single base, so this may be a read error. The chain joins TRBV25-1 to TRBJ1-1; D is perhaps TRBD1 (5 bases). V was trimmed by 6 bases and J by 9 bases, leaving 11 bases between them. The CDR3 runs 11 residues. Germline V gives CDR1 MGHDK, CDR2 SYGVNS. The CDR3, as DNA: TGTGCCAGCAGGCTCAGGGCTAAAGCTTTCTTT. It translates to CASRLRAKAFF.

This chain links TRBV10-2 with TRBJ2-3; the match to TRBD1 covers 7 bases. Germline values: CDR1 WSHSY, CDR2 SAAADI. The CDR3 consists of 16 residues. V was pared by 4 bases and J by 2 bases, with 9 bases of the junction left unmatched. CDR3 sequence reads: CASSGFGDRDTDTQYF. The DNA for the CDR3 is TGCGCCAGCAGTGGGTTTGGGGACAGAGACACAGATACGCAGTATTTT.

Written as DNA, the CDR3 is TGTGCCAGCAGTAAGCAGGGCGGCGAGCAGTACTTC. It encodes CASSKQGGEQYF. This chain connects TRBV27 to TRBJ2-7, with D possibly being TRBD1 (5 bases). In germline, CDR1 is MNHEY, CDR2 SMNVEV (reference sequence). The CDR3 is 12 amino acids. The ends were cut back, 5 bases at V and 6 bases at J, with 11 bases in the middle.

CDR3 nucleotides: TGTGCCAGCAGCTTGGAGGCTAGCACAGATACGCAGTATTTT. Translation: CASSLEASTDTQYF. The chain is built from TRBV11-2 and TRBJ2-3, with TRBD2 as a possible D gene (5 bases). Trimming removed 3 bases from V and 0 bases from J, with 7 bases in between. This CDR3 contains 14 residues. The germline V gene encodes CDR1 SGHAT and CDR2 FQNNGV.

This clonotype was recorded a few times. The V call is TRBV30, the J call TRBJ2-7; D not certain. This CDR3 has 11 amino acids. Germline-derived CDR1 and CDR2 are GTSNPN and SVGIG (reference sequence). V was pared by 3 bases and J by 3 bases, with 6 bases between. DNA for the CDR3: TGTGCCTGGAGCCCAAACTACGAGCAGTACTTC. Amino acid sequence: CAWSPNYEQYF. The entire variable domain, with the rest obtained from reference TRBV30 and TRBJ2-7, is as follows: SQTIHQWPATLVQPVGSPLSLECTVEGTSNPNLYWYRQAAGRGLQLLFYSVGIGQISSEVPQNLSASRPQDRQFILSSKKLLLSDSGFYLCAWSPNYEQYFGPGTRLTVT.

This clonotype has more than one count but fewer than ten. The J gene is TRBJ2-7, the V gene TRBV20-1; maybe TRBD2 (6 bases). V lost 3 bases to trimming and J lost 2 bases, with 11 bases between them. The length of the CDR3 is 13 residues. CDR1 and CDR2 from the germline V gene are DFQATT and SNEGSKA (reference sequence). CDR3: CSARGLSTYEQYF. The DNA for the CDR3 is TGCAGTGCTAGGGGACTGTCAACCTACGAGCAGTACTTC.

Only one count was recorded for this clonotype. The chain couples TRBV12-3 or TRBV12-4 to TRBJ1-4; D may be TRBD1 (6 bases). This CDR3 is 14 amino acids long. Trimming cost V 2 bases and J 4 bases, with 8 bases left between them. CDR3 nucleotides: TGTGCCAGCAGTTTAACAGGGTTTAATGAAAAACTGTTTTTT. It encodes CASSLTGFNEKLFF.

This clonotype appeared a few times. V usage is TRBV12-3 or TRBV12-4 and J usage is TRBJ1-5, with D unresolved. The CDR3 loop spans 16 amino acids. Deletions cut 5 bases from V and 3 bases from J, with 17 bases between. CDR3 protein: CASSPAGEPFNQPQHF. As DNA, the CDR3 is TGTGCCAGCAGTCCCGCCGGGGAGCCTTTCAATCAGCCCCAGCATTTT.

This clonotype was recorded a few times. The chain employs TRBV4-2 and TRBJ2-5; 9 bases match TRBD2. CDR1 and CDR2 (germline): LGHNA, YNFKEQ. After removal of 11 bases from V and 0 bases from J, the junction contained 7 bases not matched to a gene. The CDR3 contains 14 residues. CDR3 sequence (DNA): TGTGCCGCGGGGGGGGGAGGTGACCAAGAGACCCAGTACTTC. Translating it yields CAAGGGGDQETQYF.

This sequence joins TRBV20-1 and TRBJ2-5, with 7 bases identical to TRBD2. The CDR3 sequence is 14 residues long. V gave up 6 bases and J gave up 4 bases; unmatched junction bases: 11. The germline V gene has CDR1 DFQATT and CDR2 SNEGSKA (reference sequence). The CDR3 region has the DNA TGCAGTGCAGAAAAGGCGGGAGAGGGAGAGACCCAGTACTTC. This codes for CSAEKAGEGETQYF.

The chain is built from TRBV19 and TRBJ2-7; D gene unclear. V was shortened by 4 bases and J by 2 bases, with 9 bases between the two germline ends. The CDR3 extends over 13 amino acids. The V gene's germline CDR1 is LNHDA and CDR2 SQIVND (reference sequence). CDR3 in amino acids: CASSTGKAYEQYF. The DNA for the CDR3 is TGTGCCAGTAGTACGGGTAAGGCCTACGAGCAGTACTTC.

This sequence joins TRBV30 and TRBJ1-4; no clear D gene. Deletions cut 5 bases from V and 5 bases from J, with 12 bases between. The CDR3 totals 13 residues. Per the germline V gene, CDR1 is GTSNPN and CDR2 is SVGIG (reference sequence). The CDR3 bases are TGTGCCTGGGGACTCGGAGGGAATGAAAAACTGTTTTTT. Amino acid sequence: CAWGLGGNEKLFF.